A single sample gave rise to the 3 T cell receptor beta chains below, sequenced in a study of identifying expanded T cells in peripheral blood. Assay used: immunoSEQ multiplex PCR; TCRdb lists only in-frame clones, some missing. The sample shows about 89,000 clones, approximately 89% of them seen only once. The sample comprised blood. The receptors shown here come from a person between 18 and 75 years old in good health.

There are a few counts of this clone. This chain uses TRBV2 with TRBJ1-2; no clear D gene. Trimming stripped 6 bases from V and 3 bases from J, with 2 bases between. From germline, CDR1 is SNHLY and CDR2 FYNNEI. CDR3 size: 10 residues. CDR3 nucleotides: TGTGCCAGCAGAGACTATGGCTACACCTTC. Encoded protein: CASRDYGYTF.

DNA of the CDR3: TGTGCCAGCAGACGGGACTTCATGACCTACGAGCAGTACTTC. It specifies CASRRDFMTYEQYF. The V and J genes are TRBV6-1 and TRBJ2-7; a weak D match, TRBD2 (6 bases). Germline V gives CDR1 MNHNS, CDR2 SASEGT. This CDR3 spans 14 amino acids. V was clipped by 6 bases and J by 2 bases, with 14 bases between them.

The V call is TRBV5-5, the J call TRBJ2-7; D unclear. This CDR3 comprises 14 residues. The germline gives CDR1 SGHKS, CDR2 YYEKEE (reference sequence). V was clipped by 2 bases and J by 1 base, with 10 bases between them. The CDR3 protein is CASSFMDLSYEQYF. CDR3 sequence (DNA): TGTGCCAGCAGCTTTATGGACCTTTCCTACGAGCAGTACTTC.